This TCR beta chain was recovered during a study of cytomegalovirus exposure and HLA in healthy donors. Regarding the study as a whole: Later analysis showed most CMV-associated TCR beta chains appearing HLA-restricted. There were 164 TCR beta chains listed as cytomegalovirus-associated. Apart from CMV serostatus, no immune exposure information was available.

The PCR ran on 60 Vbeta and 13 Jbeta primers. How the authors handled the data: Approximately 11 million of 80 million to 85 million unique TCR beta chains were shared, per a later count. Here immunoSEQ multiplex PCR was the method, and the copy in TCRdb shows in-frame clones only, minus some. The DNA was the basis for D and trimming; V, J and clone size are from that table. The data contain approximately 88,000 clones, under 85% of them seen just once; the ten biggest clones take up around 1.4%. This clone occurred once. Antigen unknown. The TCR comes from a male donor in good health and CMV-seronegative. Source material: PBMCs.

CDR3 nucleotide sequence: TGTGCCAGCAGCCCGGGGGACAGGGTCACAGATACGCAGTATTTT. Protein product: CASSPGDRVTDTQYF. The chain is built from TRBV5-4 and TRBJ2-3; 9 nucleotides line up with TRBD1. Germline CDR1 reads SGHNT; CDR2 reads YYREEE (reference sequence). With V trimmed by 4 bases and J by 2 bases, 5 bases remained unmatched. This CDR3 comprises 15 residues.